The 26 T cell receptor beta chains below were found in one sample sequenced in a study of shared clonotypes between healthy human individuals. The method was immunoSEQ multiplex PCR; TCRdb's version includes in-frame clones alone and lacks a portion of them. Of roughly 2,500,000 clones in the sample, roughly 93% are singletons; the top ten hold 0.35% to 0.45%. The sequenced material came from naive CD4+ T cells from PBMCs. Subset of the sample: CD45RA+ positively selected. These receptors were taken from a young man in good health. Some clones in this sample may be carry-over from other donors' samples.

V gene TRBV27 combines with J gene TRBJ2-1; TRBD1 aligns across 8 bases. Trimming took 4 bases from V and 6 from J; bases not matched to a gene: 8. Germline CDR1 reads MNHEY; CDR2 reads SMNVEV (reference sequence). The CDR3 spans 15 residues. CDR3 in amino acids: CASSSLGTGGNEQFF. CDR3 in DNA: TGTGCCAGCAGTTCCCTCGGGACAGGAGGCAATGAGCAGTTCTTC.

The CDR3, as DNA: TGTGCCAGTAGTTCCGAGGAGGGGCCAGAGACCCAGTACTTC. Encoded protein: CASSSEEGPETQYF. V and J are TRBV19 and TRBJ2-5, with D possibly TRBD2 on 6 matching bases. Per germline, CDR1 LNHDA and CDR2 SQIVND (reference sequence). This CDR3 is built from 14 residues. The germline V and J ends were trimmed by 5 bases and 4 bases, with 14 bases remaining between them. The complete variable domain, with remaining parts taken from reference TRBV19 and TRBJ2-5, reads DGGITQSPKYLFRKEGQNVTLSCEQNLNHDAMYWYRQDPGQGLRLIYYSQIVNDFQKGDIAEGYSVSREKKESFPLTVTSAQKNPTAFYLCASSSEEGPETQYFGPGTRLLVL.

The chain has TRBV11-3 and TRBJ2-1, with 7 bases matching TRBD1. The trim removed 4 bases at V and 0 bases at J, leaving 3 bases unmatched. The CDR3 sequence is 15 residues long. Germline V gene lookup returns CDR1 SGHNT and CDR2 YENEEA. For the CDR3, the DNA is TGTGCCAGCAGCTGGGGACAGCCCTCCTACAATGAGCAGTTCTTC. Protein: CASSWGQPSYNEQFF.

Here the CDR3 reads CASSEVLAEGYEQYF. The CDR3 coding sequence is TGCGCCAGCAGTGAGGTTCTAGCGGAGGGGTACGAGCAGTACTTC. J is TRBJ2-7 and V is TRBV10-2; 7 bases are a match to TRBD2. This CDR3 comprises 15 residues. Unmatched junction bases numbered 8, after V lost 2 bases and J lost 4 bases. Germline CDR1 reads WSHSY; CDR2 reads SAAADI.

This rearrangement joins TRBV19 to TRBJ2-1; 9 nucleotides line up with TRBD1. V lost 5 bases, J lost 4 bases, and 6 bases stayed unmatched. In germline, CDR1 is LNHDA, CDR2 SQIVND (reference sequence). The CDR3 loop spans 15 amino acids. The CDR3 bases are TGTGCCAGTAGTGACCGACAGGGGGTTTACAATGAGCAGTTCTTC. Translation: CASSDRQGVYNEQFF.

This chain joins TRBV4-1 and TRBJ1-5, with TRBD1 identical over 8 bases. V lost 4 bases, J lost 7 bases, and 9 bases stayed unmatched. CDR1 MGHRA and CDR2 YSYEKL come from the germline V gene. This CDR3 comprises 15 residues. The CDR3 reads CASSRPGQGGQPQHF. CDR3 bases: TGCGCCAGCAGCCGCCCCGGACAGGGCGGGCAGCCCCAGCATTTT.

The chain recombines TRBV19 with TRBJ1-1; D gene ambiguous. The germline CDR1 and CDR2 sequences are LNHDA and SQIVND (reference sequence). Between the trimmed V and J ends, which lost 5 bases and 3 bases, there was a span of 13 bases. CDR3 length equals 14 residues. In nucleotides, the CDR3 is TGTGCCAGTAGTGGAACCCTCCTGGACACTGAAGCTTTCTTT. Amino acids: CASSGTLLDTEAFF. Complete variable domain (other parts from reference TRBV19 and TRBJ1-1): DGGITQSPKYLFRKEGQNVTLSCEQNLNHDAMYWYRQDPGQGLRLIYYSQIVNDFQKGDIAEGYSVSREKKESFPLTVTSAQKNPTAFYLCASSGTLLDTEAFFGQGTRLTVV.

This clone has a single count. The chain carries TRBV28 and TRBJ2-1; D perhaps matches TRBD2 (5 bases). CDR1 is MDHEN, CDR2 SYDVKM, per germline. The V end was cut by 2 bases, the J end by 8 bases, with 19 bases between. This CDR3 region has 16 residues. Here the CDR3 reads CASSLTLIGEYDEQFF. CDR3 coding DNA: TGTGCCAGCAGTTTAACCTTAATTGGGGAGTACGATGAGCAGTTCTTC.

The CDR3 spells CASSNQAGNYGYTF. The CDR3 nucleotides read TGTGCCAGCAGTAACCAGGCAGGGAACTATGGCTACACCTTC. The rearrangement uses TRBV28 and TRBJ1-2; D might be TRBD1 (5 bases). CDR1 is MDHEN, CDR2 SYDVKM, per germline. The CDR3 has 14 amino acids. The V gene lost 5 bases and the J gene lost 2 bases, with 12 bases spanning the gap.

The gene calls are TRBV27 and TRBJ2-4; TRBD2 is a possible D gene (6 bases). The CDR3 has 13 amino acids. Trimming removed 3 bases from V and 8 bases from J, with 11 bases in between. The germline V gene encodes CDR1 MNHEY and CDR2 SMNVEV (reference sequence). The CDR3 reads CASSLRERYIQYF. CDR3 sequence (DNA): TGTGCCAGCAGTTTGCGGGAACGTTACATTCAGTACTTC.

The CDR3 protein is CASSEWLAGWGETQYF. The CDR3, as DNA: TGTGCCAGCAGTGAATGGCTAGCGGGATGGGGGGAGACCCAGTACTTC. J is TRBJ2-5 and V is TRBV2; 9 positions agree with TRBD2. Germline V lookup: CDR1 SNHLY, CDR2 FYNNEI. The CDR3 has 16 residues. V shed 2 bases, J shed 5 bases, and the junction held 9 bases outside the gene matches. The full variable domain, completed using reference TRBV2 and TRBJ2-5, is EPEVTQTPSHQVTQMGQEVILRCVPISNHLYFYWYRQILGQKVEFLVSFYNNEISEKSEIFDDQFSVERPDGSNFTLKIRSTKLEDSAMYFCASSEWLAGWGETQYFGPGTRLLVL.

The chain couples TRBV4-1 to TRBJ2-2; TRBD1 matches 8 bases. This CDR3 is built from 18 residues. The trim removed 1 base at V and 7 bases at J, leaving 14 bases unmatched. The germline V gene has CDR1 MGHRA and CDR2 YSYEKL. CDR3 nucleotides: TGCGCCAGCAGCCAAGGCGGTGGCAGGGGGCGCCCCGTCGGGGAGCTGTTTTTT. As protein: CASSQGGGRGRPVGELFF.

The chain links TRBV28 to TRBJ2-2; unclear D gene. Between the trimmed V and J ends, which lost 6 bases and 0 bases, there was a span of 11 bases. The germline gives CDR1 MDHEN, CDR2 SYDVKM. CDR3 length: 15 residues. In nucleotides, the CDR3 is TGTGCCAGCAGAGGAGCCACCTCGAACACCGGGGAGCTGTTTTTT. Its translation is CASRGATSNTGELFF.

In nucleotides, the CDR3 is TGTGCCAGCAGGAGACAGGGGTTCGGGGGCGCTTTCTTT. This sequence encodes CASRRQGFGGAFF. This chain connects TRBV28 to TRBJ1-1, with TRBD1 matching over 8 bases. The CDR3 sequence is 13 residues long. Germline CDR1 reads MDHEN; CDR2 reads SYDVKM. V gave up 6 bases and J gave up 11 bases; unmatched junction bases: 11.

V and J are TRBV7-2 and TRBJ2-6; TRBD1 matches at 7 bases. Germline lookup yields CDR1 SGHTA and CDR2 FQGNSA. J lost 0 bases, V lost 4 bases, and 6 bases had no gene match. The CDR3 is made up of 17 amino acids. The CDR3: CASSSRGTDSGANVLTF. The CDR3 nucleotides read TGTGCCAGCAGCTCCAGAGGGACAGACTCTGGGGCCAACGTCCTGACTTTC.

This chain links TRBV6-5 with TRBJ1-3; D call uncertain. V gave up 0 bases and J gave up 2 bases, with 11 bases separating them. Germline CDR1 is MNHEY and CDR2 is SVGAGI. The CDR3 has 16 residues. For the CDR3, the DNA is TGTGCCAGCAGTTACTCGCCCGCTTCGCCTGGAAACACCATATATTTT. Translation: CASSYSPASPGNTIYF.

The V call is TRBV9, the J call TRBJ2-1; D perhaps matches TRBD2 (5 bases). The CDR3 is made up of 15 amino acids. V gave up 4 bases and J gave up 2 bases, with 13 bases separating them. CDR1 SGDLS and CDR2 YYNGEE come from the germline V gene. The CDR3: CASSPDYPPYNEQFF. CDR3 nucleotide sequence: TGTGCCAGCAGCCCAGACTACCCTCCCTACAATGAGCAGTTCTTC.

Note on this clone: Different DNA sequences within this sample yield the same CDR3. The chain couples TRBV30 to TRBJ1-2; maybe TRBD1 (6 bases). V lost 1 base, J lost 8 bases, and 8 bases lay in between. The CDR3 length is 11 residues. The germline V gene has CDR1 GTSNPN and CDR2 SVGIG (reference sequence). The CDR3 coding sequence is TGTGCCTGGAGTGACAGGGACGGCTACACCTTC. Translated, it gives CAWSDRDGYTF. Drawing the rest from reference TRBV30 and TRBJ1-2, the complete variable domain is SQTIHQWPATLVQPVGSPLSLECTVEGTSNPNLYWYRQAAGRGLQLLFYSVGIGQISSEVPQNLSASRPQDRQFILSSKKLLLSDSGFYLCAWSDRDGYTFGSGTRLTVV.

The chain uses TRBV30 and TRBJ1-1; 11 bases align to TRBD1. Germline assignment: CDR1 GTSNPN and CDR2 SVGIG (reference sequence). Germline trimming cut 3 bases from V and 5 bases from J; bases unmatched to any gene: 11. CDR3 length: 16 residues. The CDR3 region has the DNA TGTGCCTGGAGCGAAAGGACAGGGGGCGCGGTAACTGAAGCTTTCTTT. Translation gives CAWSERTGGAVTEAFF.

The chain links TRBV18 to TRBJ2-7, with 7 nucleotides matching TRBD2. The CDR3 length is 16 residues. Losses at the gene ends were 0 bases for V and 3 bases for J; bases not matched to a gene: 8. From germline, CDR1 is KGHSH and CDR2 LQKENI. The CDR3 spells CASSPPFSSGYYEQYF. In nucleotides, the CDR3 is TGTGCCAGCTCACCACCGTTTTCTAGCGGCTACTACGAGCAGTACTTC.

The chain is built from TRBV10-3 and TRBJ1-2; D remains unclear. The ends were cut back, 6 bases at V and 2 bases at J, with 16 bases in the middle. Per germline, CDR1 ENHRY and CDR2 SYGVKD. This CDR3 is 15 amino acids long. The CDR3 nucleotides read TGTGCCATCAGAGGAATAAGCCTCCTAAACTATGGCTACACCTTC. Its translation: CAIRGISLLNYGYTF.

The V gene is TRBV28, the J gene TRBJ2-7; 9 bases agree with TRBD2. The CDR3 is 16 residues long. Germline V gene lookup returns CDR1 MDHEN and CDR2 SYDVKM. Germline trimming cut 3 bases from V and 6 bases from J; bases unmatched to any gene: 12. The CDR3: CASSFPGLATGGEQYF. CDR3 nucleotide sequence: TGTGCCAGCAGTTTCCCTGGACTAGCGACCGGGGGCGAGCAGTACTTC.

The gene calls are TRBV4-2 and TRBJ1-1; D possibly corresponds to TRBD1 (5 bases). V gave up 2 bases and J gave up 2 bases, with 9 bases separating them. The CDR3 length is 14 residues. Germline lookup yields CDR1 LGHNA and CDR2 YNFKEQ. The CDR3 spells CASSQSTVNTEAFF. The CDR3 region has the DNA TGTGCCAGCAGCCAATCGACAGTAAACACTGAAGCTTTCTTT.

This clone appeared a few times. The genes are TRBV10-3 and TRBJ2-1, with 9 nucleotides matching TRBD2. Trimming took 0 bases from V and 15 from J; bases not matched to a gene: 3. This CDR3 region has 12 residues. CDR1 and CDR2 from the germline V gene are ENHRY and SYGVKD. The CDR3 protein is CAISESAGGRFF. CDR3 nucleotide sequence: TGTGCCATCAGTGAGTCTGCGGGAGGGAGGTTCTTC.

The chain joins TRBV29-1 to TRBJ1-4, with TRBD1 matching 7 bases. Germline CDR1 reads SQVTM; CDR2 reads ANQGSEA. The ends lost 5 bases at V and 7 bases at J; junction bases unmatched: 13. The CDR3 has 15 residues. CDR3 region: CSVLETGKGTEKLFF. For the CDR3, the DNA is TGCAGCGTTTTAGAGACAGGGAAGGGGACTGAAAAACTGTTTTTT.

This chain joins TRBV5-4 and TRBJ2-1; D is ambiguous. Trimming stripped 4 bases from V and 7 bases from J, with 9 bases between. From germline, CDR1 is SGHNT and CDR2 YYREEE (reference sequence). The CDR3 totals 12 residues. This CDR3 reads CASSQARNEQFF. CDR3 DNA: TGTGCCAGCAGCCAGGCTCGGAATGAGCAGTTCTTC.